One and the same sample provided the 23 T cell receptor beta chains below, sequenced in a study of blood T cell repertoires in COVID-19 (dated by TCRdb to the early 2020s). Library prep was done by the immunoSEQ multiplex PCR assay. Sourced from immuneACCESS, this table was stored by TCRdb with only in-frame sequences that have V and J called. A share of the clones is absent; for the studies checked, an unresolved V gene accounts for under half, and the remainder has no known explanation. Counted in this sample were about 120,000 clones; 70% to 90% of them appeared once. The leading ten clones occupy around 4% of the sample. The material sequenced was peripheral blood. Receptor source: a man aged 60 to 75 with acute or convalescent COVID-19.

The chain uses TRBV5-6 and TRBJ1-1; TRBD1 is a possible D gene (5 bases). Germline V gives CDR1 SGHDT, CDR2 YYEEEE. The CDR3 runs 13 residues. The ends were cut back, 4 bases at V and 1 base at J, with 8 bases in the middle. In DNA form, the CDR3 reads TGTGCCAGCAGCGGCCAGGGGAACACTGAAGCTTTCTTT. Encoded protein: CASSGQGNTEAFF.

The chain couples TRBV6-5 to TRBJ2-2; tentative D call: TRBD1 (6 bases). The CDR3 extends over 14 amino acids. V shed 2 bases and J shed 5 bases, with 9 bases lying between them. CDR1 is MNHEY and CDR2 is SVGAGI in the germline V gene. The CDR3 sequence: CASSYLQGTGELFF. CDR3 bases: TGTGCCAGCAGTTACCTTCAGGGGACCGGGGAGCTGTTTTTT.

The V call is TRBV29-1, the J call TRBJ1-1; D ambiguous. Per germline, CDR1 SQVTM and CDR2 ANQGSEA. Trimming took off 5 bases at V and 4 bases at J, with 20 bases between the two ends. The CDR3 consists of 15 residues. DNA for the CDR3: TGCAGCGTTTACCCCCACAGTTGGGCGAGCACTGAAGCTTTCTTT. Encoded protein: CSVYPHSWASTEAFF.

In DNA form, the CDR3 reads TGCGCCAGCAAGAGGGACACCGGGGAGCTGTTTTTT. It codes for CASKRDTGELFF. The chain combines TRBV5-1 with TRBJ2-2, with D tentatively TRBD2 (5 bases). Germline assignment: CDR1 SGHRS and CDR2 YFSETQ. This CDR3 has 12 residues. V was trimmed by 6 bases and J by 3 bases, leaving 6 bases between them.

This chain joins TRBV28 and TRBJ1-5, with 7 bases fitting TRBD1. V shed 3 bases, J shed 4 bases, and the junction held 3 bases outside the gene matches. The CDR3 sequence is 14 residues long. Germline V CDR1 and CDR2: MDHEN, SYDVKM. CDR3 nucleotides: TGTGCCAGCAGTTTCGACAGGGCTAATCAGCCCCAGCATTTT. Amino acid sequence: CASSFDRANQPQHF.

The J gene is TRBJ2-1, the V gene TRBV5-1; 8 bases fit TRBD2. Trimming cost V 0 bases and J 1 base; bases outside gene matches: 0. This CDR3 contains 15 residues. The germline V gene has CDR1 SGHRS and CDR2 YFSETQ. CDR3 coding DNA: TGCGCCAGCAGCTTGGAGCGGGGGTCCTACAATGAGCAGTTCTTC. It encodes CASSLERGSYNEQFF.

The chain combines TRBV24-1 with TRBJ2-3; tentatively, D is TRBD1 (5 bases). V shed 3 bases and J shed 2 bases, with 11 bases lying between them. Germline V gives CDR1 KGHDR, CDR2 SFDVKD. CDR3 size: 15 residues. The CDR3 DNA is TGTGCCACCAGTGATCAGGCAGGGCCCACAGATACGCAGTATTTT. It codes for CATSDQAGPTDTQYF.

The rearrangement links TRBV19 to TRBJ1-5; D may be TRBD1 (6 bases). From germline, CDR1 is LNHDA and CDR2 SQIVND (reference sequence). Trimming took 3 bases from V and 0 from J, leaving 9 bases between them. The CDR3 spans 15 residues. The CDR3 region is CASSIQGHSNQPQHF. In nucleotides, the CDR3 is TGTGCCAGTAGTATCCAGGGGCATAGCAATCAGCCCCAGCATTTT.

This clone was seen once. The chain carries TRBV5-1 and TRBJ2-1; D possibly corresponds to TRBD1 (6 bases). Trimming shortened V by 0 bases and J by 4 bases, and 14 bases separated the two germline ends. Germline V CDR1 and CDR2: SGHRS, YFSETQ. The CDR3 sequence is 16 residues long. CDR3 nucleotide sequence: TGCGCCAGCAGCTTGGTTGGCGGCCAGGGGTACAATGAGCAGTTCTTC. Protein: CASSLVGGQGYNEQFF.

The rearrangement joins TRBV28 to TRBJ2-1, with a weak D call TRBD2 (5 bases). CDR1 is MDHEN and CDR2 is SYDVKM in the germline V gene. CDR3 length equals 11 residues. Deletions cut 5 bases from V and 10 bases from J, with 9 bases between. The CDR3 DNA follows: TGTGCCAGCAGTGACTACGAGGAGCAGTTCTTC. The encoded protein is CASSDYEEQFF.

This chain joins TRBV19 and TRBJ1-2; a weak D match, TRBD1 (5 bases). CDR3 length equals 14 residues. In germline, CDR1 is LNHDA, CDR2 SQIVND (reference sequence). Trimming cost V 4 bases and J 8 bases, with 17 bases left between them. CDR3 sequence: CASSTTHGTKGYTF. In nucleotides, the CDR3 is TGTGCCAGTAGTACCACACACGGGACTAAGGGCTACACCTTC. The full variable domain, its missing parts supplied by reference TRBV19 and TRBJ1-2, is DGGITQSPKYLFRKEGQNVTLSCEQNLNHDAMYWYRQDPGQGLRLIYYSQIVNDFQKGDIAEGYSVSREKKESFPLTVTSAQKNPTAFYLCASSTTHGTKGYTFGSGTRLTVV.

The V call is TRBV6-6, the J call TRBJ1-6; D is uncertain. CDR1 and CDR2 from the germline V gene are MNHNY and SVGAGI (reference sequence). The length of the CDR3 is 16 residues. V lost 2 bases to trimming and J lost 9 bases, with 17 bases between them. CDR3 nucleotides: TGTGCCAGCAGTTACACCGGCGCGGGTGATCGTTCACCCCTCCACTTT. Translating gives CASSYTGAGDRSPLHF.

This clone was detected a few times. CDR3 amino acids: CASSIRGNTGELFF. In DNA, the CDR3 is TGTGCCAGTAGTATTAGGGGCAACACCGGGGAGCTGTTTTTT. V is TRBV19 and J is TRBJ2-2; D may be TRBD1 (5 bases). CDR3 length: 14 amino acids. V was shortened by 3 bases and J by 2 bases, with 7 bases between the two germline ends. CDR1 and CDR2 from the germline V gene are LNHDA and SQIVND (reference sequence). The full variable domain, rest sourced from reference TRBV19 and TRBJ2-2, is DGGITQSPKYLFRKEGQNVTLSCEQNLNHDAMYWYRQDPGQGLRLIYYSQIVNDFQKGDIAEGYSVSREKKESFPLTVTSAQKNPTAFYLCASSIRGNTGELFFGEGSRLTVL.

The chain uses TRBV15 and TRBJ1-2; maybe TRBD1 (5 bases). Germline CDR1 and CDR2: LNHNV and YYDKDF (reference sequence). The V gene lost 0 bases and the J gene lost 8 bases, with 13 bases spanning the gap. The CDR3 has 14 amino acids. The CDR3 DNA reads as TGTGCCACCAGCAGAGAGGCGCAGGGCTCCGGCTACACCTTC. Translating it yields CATSREAQGSGYTF.

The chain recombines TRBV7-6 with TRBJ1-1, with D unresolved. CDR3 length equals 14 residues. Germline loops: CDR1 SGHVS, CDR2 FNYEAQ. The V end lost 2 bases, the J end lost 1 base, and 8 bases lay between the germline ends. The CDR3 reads CASSLMGGNTEAFF. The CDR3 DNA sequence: TGTGCCAGCAGCTTAATGGGAGGGAACACTGAAGCTTTCTTT. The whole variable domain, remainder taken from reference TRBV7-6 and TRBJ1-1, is GAGVSQSPRYKVTKRGQDVALRCDPISGHVSLYWYRQALGQGPEFLTYFNYEAQQDKSGLPNDRFSAERPEGSISTLTIQRTEQRDSAMYRCASSLMGGNTEAFFGQGTRLTVV.

The CDR3 protein is CASSSSVFMNTEAFF. The CDR3 DNA reads TGCGCCAGCAGCTCCTCAGTTTTTATGAACACTGAAGCTTTCTTT. The V gene is TRBV5-1, the J gene TRBJ1-1; no reliable D call. CDR3 size: 15 residues. V was pared by 3 bases and J by 0 bases, with 12 bases between. Germline V CDR1 and CDR2: SGHRS, YFSETQ.

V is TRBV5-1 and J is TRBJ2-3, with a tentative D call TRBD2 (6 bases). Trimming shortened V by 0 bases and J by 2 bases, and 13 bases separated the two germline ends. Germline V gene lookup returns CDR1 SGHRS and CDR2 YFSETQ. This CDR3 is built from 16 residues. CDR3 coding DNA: TGCGCCAGCAGCTTGGGTGGCGCGGGGAACACAGATACGCAGTATTTT. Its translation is CASSLGGAGNTDTQYF.

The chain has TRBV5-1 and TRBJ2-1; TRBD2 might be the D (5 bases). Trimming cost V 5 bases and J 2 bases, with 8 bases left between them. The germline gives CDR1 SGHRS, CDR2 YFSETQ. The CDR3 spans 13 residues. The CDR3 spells CASSPGTYNEQFF. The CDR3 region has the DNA TGCGCCAGCAGTCCGGGAACCTACAATGAGCAGTTCTTC.

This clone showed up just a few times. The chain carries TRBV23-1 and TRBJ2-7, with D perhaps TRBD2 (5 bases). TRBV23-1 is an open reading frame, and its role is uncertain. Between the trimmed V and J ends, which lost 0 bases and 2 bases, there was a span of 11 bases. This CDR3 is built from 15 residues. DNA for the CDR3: TGCGCCAGCAGTCAATCAGGACTGTCCGCCTACGAGCAGTACTTC. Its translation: CASSQSGLSAYEQYF.

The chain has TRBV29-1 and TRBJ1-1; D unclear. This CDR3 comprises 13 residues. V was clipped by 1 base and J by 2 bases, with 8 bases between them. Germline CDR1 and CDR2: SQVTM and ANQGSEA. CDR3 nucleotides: TGCAGCGTTGAAGGGGCCCGAAACACTGAAGCTTTCTTT. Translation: CSVEGARNTEAFF.

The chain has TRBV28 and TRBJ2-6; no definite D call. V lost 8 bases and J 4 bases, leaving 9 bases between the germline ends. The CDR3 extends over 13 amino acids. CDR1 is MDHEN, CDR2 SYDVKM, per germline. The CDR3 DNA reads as TGTGCCAGCGCCCGAGCGGGGGCCAACGTCCTGACTTTC. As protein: CASARAGANVLTF.

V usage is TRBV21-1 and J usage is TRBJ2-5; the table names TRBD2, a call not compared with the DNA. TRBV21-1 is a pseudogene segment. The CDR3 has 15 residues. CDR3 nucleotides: TGTGCCGGCCCTAGCAGCGGTCGACGCGCGGAGACCCAGTACTTC. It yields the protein CAGPSSGRRAETQYF.

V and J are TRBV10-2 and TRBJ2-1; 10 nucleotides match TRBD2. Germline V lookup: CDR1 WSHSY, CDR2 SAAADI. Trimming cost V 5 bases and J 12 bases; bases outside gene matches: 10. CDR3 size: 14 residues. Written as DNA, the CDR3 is TGCGCCAGCAGTAAAACTAGCGGGAACATTGGGCAGTTCTTC. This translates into CASSKTSGNIGQFF.